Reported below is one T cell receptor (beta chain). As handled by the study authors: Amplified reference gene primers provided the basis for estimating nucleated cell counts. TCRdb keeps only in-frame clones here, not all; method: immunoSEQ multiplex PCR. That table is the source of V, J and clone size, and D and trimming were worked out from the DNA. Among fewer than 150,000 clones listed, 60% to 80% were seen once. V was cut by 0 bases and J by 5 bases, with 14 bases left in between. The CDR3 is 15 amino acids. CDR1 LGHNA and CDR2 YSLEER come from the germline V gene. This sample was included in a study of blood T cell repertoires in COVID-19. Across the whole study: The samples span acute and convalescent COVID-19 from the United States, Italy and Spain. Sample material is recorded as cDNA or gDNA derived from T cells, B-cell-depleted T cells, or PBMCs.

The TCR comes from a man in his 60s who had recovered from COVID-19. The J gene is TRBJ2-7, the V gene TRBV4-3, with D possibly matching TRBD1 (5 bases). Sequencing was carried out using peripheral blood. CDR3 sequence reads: CASSQDHRRVDEQYF. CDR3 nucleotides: TGCGCCAGCAGCCAAGACCATCGCAGGGTCGACGAGCAGTACTTC.